This section outlines one T cell receptor (beta chain) sequence together with its context. These data belong to a study of blood T cell repertoires in COVID-19. Study background: Material from acute and convalescent COVID-19 was sourced from the United States, Italy and Spain. The cDNA or gDNA used as material had been derived from T cells, B-cell-depleted T cells, or PBMCs.

In the authors' workflow: Nucleated cell number was recorded as an estimate derived from reference gene primer amplification. Libraries were prepared by immunoSEQ multiplex PCR; TCRdb keeps only in-frame clonotypes and omits some of them. V, J and clone size are those of that table, while D and trimming were read from the DNA. Here the sample spans roughly 100,000 clones, approximately 80% being singletons. Germline V gene lookup returns CDR1 SQVTM and CDR2 ANQGSEA. Losses at the gene ends were 7 bases for V and 8 bases for J; bases not matched to a gene: 8. There are 14 residues in the CDR3. The sequence came from a man between 65 and 85 years old with acute or convalescent COVID-19. Specimen: peripheral blood. This sequence joins TRBV29-1 and TRBJ1-6; 10 bases agree with TRBD1. As DNA, the CDR3 is TGCAGCGCCAGACAGGGGGCGCGGGATTCACCCCTCCACTTT. Its translation: CSARQGARDSPLHF.